The 15 T cell receptor beta chains given below trace back to one sample, sequenced in a study of cytomegalovirus exposure and HLA in healthy donors (dated by TCRdb to 2017 to 2019). The library came from the immunoSEQ multiplex PCR assay. For the multiplex PCR, a mixture combining 60 forward primers for TCR Vbeta segments and 13 reverse primers for TCR Jbeta segments was used. The immuneACCESS repertoire file appears here via TCRdb, limited to in-frame rearrangements. These files lack a portion of the clones; in checked studies, under half of the deficit traces to unresolved V genes, and the cause of the others is not known. Within this sample are about 170,000 clones, with around four fifths of them counted one time only. 2.5% to 4% of the sample rests with the top ten. Material: PBMCs. Every receptor here comes from a female donor in good health and CMV-seronegative.

V gene TRBV7-9 combines with J gene TRBJ1-4; perhaps TRBD1 as D (6 bases). V dropped 5 bases and J dropped 4 bases, with 14 bases sitting between them. This CDR3 is 15 amino acids long. Germline V CDR1 and CDR2: SEHNR, FQNEAQ (reference sequence). CDR3 nucleotide sequence: TGTGCCAGCAGCCCACTTGGACAGAGTAATGAAAAACTGTTTTTT. This encodes CASSPLGQSNEKLFF. The full variable domain, completed using reference TRBV7-9 and TRBJ1-4, is DTGVSQNPRHKITKRGQNVTFRCDPISEHNRLYWYRQTLGQGPEFLTYFQNEAQLEKSRLLSDRFSAERPKGSFSTLEIQRTEQGDSAMYLCASSPLGQSNEKLFFGSGTQLSVL.

The rearrangement uses TRBV7-8 and TRBJ2-1; TRBD2 aligns across 11 bases. The CDR3 covers 16 residues. With V trimmed by 1 base and J by 5 bases, 4 bases remained unmatched. Germline CDR1 SGHVS, CDR2 FQNEAQ. The CDR3 DNA is TGTGCCAGCAGCTTAGTAGCGGGAGGGATCAACAATGAGCAGTTCTTC. This codes for CASSLVAGGINNEQFF.

The genes are TRBV5-1 and TRBJ1-4, with D possibly being TRBD1 (5 bases). With 0 bases removed from V and 4 bases from J, the gap between germline ends came to 13 bases. CDR3 length equals 16 residues. Looked up from germline, CDR1 is SGHRS and CDR2 is YFSETQ. CDR3 coding DNA: TGCGCCAGCAGCTTGGAAGGGACGGGACTTAATGAAAAACTGTTTTTT. This gives the protein CASSLEGTGLNEKLFF.

The chain links TRBV28 to TRBJ1-6; D is unresolved. This CDR3 is built from 14 residues. Trimming cost V 5 bases and J 4 bases, with 9 bases left between them. The V gene's germline CDR1 is MDHEN and CDR2 SYDVKM. DNA for the CDR3: TGTGCCAGCAGTCGGCCGGAGTATAATTCACCCCTCCACTTT. It codes for CASSRPEYNSPLHF.

The chain uses TRBV2 and TRBJ2-7; 8 bases fit TRBD1. After removal of 6 bases from V and 4 bases from J, the junction contained 5 bases not matched to a gene. This CDR3 is built from 13 residues. Germline V gene lookup returns CDR1 SNHLY and CDR2 FYNNEI. The DNA for the CDR3 is TGTGCCAGCAGGACAGGGGCCAATTACGAGCAGTACTTC. Protein: CASRTGANYEQYF. Variable domain in full (rest from reference TRBV2 and TRBJ2-7): EPEVTQTPSHQVTQMGQEVILRCVPISNHLYFYWYRQILGQKVEFLVSFYNNEISEKSEIFDDQFSVERPDGSNFTLKIRSTKLEDSAMYFCASRTGANYEQYFGPGTRLTVT.

V gene TRBV28 combines with J gene TRBJ1-4; D possibly corresponds to TRBD1 (6 bases). Germline V lookup: CDR1 MDHEN, CDR2 SYDVKM. The CDR3 loop spans 14 amino acids. V shed 2 bases and J shed 6 bases, with 10 bases lying between them. Written as DNA, the CDR3 is TGTGCCAGCAGTTTAGTCAGGGGCTATGAAAAACTGTTTTTT. It encodes CASSLVRGYEKLFF. Variable domain in full (rest from reference TRBV28 and TRBJ1-4): DVKVTQSSRYLVKRTGEKVFLECVQDMDHENMFWYRQDPGLGLRLIYFSYDVKMKEKGDIPEGYSVSREKKERFSLILESASTNQTSMYLCASSLVRGYEKLFFGSGTQLSVL.

The chain uses TRBV6-6 and TRBJ1-2; unclear D gene. The length of the CDR3 is 13 residues. The V end lost 2 bases, the J end lost 5 bases, and 9 bases lay between the germline ends. From germline, CDR1 is MNHNY and CDR2 SVGAGI (reference sequence). CDR3 in amino acids: CASSYTGYYGYTF. The CDR3, as DNA: TGTGCCAGCAGTTACACGGGGTATTATGGCTACACCTTC.

This clone has only one observation. The V call is TRBV5-6, the J call TRBJ2-3; 16 bases line up with TRBD2. The V segment lost 0 bases and the J segment 7 bases; nucleotides outside the gene matches: 5. CDR1 is SGHDT, CDR2 YYEEEE, per germline. This CDR3 is built from 17 residues. The CDR3 region has the DNA TGTGCCAGCAGCTTGGGGACGGGACTAGCGGGGGGGTATACGCAGTATTTT. Encoded protein: CASSLGTGLAGGYTQYF.

The chain couples TRBV19 to TRBJ1-5; D gene uncertain. Trimming left V 0 bases short and J 9 bases short, with 12 bases between. CDR1 and CDR2 (germline): LNHDA, SQIVND (reference sequence). The CDR3 consists of 14 residues. CDR3 sequence: CASSIERTRRPQHF. The CDR3 DNA follows: TGTGCCAGTAGTATAGAGAGGACTAGGAGGCCCCAGCATTTT.

V gene TRBV15 combines with J gene TRBJ2-7; 7 bases match TRBD1. The junction had 5 bases not matched to a gene; V was cut back by 1 base and J by 5 bases. CDR1 is LNHNV, CDR2 YYDKDF, per germline (reference sequence). This CDR3 spans 14 amino acids. CDR3 loop: CATSRGQGTDEQYF. As DNA, the CDR3 is TGTGCCACCAGCAGAGGACAGGGTACGGACGAGCAGTACTTC.

The rearrangement joins TRBV7-2 to TRBJ1-3; 9 bases match TRBD1. Germline V CDR1 and CDR2: SGHTA, FQGNSA. The trim removed 4 bases at V and 3 bases at J, leaving 1 base unmatched. The CDR3 totals 14 residues. The CDR3 protein is CASSSDRGGNTIYF. The CDR3 DNA is TGTGCCAGCAGCTCGGACAGGGGTGGAAACACCATATATTTT.

J is TRBJ2-7 and V is TRBV10-1, with 12 bases aligning to TRBD1. V shed 6 bases, J shed 5 bases, and the junction held 5 bases outside the gene matches. Germline loops: CDR1 WNHNN, CDR2 SYGVQD (reference sequence). This CDR3 spans 14 amino acids. The CDR3 DNA reads as TGCGCCAGCAGCTCCGGGACAGGGGGCCACGAGCAGTACTTC. As protein: CASSSGTGGHEQYF.

The chain uses TRBV5-8 and TRBJ1-2; TRBD1 aligns across 9 bases. V dropped 3 bases and J dropped 8; count of bases not matched to a gene: 5. The CDR3 extends over 13 amino acids. The germline gives CDR1 SGHTS, CDR2 YDEGEE. This CDR3 is CASSWGQGRGYTF. CDR3 sequence (DNA): TGTGCCAGCAGCTGGGGACAGGGCAGGGGCTACACCTTC.

The V and J genes are TRBV2 and TRBJ2-5, with 11 nucleotides matching TRBD2. The end of the DNA fits TRBJ2-7 better, so the J call may be wrong. CDR1 is SNHLY and CDR2 is FYNNEI in the germline V gene. The CDR3 runs 14 residues. The CDR3 DNA reads as TGTGCCAGCAGTCGAACTAGCGGGAGTTACGAGCAGTACTTC. Its protein product is CASSRTSGSYEQYF.

The chain combines TRBV4-1 with TRBJ2-7; D unresolved. V dropped 1 base and J dropped 4 bases, with 23 bases sitting between them. This CDR3 contains 18 residues. CDR1 and CDR2 (germline): MGHRA, YSYEKL. CDR3 amino acids: CASSQGPLGLVSGYEQYF. In DNA form, the CDR3 reads TGCGCCAGCAGCCAAGGCCCCTTGGGCTTAGTCTCAGGATACGAGCAGTACTTC.